This T cell receptor beta chain came from a study of blood T cells in healthy people across ages. The CDR3 totals 14 residues. The ends were cut back, 0 bases at V and 7 bases at J, with 12 bases in the middle. Germline V CDR1 and CDR2: SGHTA, FQGNSA. The table lists this clonotype with a few counts. A second PCR, run for about 7 to 11 cycles, used a sample-barcoded 5' primer plus a J-beta primer mix. TCRdb analysed the 5' RACE reads with MiXCR anew, one entry per CDR3 protein. The data show about a million distinct CDR3 sequences, more than 30% seen once. The sequence came from a man younger than 35 in good health. The chain employs TRBV7-2 and TRBJ2-5; D may be TRBD1 (5 bases). The sample comprised blood. The CDR3: CASSLAGPHGTQYF. DNA for the CDR3: TGTGCCAGCAGCTTAGCGGGGCCCCACGGGACCCAGTACTTC.